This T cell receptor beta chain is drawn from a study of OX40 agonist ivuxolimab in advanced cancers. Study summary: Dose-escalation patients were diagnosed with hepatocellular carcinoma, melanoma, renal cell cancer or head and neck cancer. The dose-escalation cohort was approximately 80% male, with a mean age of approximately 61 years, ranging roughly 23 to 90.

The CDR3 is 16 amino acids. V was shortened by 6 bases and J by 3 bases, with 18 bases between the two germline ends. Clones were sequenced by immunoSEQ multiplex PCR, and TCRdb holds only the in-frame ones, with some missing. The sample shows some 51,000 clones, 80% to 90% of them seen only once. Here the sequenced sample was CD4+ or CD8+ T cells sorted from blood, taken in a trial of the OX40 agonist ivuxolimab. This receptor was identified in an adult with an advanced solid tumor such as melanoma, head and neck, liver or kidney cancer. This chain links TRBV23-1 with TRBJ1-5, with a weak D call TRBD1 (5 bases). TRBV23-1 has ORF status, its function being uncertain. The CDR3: CASSPKPDRANQPQHF. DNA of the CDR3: TGCGCCAGCAGCCCTAAGCCTGACAGAGCCAATCAGCCCCAGCATTTT.